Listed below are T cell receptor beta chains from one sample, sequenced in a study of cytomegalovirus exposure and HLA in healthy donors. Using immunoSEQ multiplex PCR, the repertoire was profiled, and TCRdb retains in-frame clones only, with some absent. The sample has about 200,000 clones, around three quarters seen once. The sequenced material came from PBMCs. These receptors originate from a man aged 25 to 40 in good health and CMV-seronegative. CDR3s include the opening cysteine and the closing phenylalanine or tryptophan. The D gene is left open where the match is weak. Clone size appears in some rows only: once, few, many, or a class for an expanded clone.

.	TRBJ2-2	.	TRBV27	CASSSRVAGELFF	TGTGCCAGCAGTTCCAGGGTTGCCGGGGAGCTGTTTTTT
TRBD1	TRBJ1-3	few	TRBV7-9	CASSQDRAKDTIYF	TGTGCCAGCAGCCAAGACAGGGCCAAAGACACCATATATTTT
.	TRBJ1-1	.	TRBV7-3	CASSFFGGGRTEAFF	TGTGCCAGCAGCTTTTTCGGCGGAGGGAGGACTGAAGCTTTCTTT
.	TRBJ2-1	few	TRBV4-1	CASSQDSLSYYNEQFF	TGCGCCAGCAGCCAAGATTCTCTGTCCTACTACAATGAGCAGTTCTTC
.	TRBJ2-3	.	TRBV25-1	CASSSWTASTDTQYF	TGTGCCAGCAGTTCCTGGACAGCTAGCACAGATACGCAGTATTTT
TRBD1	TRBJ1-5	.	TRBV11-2	CASSSGQGTWSNQPQHF	TGTGCCAGCAGCTCCGGACAGGGGACATGGAGCAATCAGCCCCAGCATTTT
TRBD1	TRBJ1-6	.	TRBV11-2	CASSPGQVNSPLHF	TGTGCCAGCAGCCCTGGACAGGTTAATTCACCCCTCCACTTT
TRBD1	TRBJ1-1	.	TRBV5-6	CASSLPTGGKTEAFF	TGTGCCAGCAGCTTGCCGACAGGGGGGAAGACTGAAGCTTTCTTT
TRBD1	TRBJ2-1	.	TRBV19	CASTPGQAASGQFF	TGTGCTAGTACCCCGGGACAGGCAGCGTCTGGGCAGTTCTTC
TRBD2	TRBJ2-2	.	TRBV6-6	CASSYSSSGTGELFF	TGTGCCAGCAGTTACTCGTCTAGCGGTACCGGGGAGCTGTTTTTT
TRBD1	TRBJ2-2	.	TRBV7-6	CASSLKGTGVTGELFF	TGTGCCAGCAGCTTAAAGGGGACAGGGGTCACCGGGGAGCTGTTTTTT
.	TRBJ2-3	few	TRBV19	CASSIAGSTDTQYF	TGTGCCAGTAGTATTGCGGGCTCCACAGATACGCAGTATTTT
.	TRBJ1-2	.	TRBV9	CASRSAPPASYGYTF	TGTGCCAGCAGATCCGCTCCCCCAGCGTCCTATGGCTACACCTTC
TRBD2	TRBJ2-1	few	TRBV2	CASRPPRLSGTGDEQFF	TGTGCCAGCAGACCTCCGAGACTTAGCGGGACCGGGGATGAGCAGTTCTTC
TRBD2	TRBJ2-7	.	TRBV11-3	CASSPRHETGGPSEQYF	TGTGCCAGCAGCCCCCGCCATGAAACGGGAGGCCCTTCCGAGCAGTACTTC
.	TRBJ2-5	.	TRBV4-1	CASSRLNWERETQYF	TGCGCCAGCAGCCGCTTGAACTGGGAGAGGGAGACCCAGTACTTC
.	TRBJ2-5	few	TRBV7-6	CASSLGLRETQYF	TGTGCCAGCAGCTTAGGGCTCCGAGAGACCCAGTACTTC
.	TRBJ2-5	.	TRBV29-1	CSVEQITQETQYF	TGCAGCGTTGAACAGATAACCCAAGAGACCCAGTACTTC
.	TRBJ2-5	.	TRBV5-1	CASSSPGEWTQYF	TGCGCCAGCAGCTCCCCAGGGGAGTGGACCCAGTACTTC
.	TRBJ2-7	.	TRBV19	CASSLRDLYEQYF	TGTGCCAGTAGTCTCCGGGACTTGTACGAGCAGTACTTC
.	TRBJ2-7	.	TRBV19	CASRGFAYEQYF	TGTGCCAGTCGGGGGTTTGCCTACGAGCAGTACTTC
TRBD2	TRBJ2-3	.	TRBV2	CASSRTSGRPPTSTDTQYF	TGTGCCAGCAGTCGTACTAGCGGGAGGCCACCAACCAGCACAGATACGCAGTATTTT
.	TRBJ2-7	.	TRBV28	CASSPGASSSYEQYF	TGTGCCAGCAGCCCTGGTGCTTCGAGCTCCTACGAGCAGTACTTC
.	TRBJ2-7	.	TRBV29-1	CSVEGRGEYEQYF	TGCAGCGTTGAGGGTCGAGGAGAATACGAGCAGTACTTC
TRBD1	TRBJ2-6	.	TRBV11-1	CASSFGGTGVGANVLTF	TGTGCCAGCAGTTTCGGAGGCACAGGGGTAGGGGCCAACGTCCTGACTTTC
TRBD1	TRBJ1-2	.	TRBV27	CASSPTSTGFYGYTF	TGTGCCAGCAGTCCCACCTCGACAGGGTTCTATGGCTACACCTTC
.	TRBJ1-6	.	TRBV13	CASSLQGINSPLHF	TGTGCCAGCAGCTTGCAGGGGATAAATTCACCCCTCCACTTT
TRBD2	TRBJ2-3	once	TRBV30	CAWSEKASGERDTQYF	TGTGCCTGGAGTGAGAAGGCTAGCGGGGAGAGGGATACGCAGTATTTT
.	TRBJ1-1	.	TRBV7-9	CASSYSGVPEAFF	TGTGCCAGCAGCTATAGCGGGGTTCCTGAAGCTTTCTTT
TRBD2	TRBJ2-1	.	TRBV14	CASSHPTSGYNEQFF	TGTGCCAGCAGCCACCCGACTAGCGGATACAATGAGCAGTTCTTC
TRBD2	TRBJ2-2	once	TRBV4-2	CASSQDPQLAGDTGELFF	TGTGCCAGCAGCCAAGACCCCCAACTAGCGGGAGACACCGGGGAGCTGTTTTTT
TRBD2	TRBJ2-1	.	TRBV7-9	CASSYWTSEGNEQFF	TGTGCCAGCAGCTACTGGACTAGCGAAGGGAATGAGCAGTTCTTC
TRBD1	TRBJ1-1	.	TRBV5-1	CASSGTGKTEAFF	TGCGCCAGCAGCGGGACAGGGAAAACTGAAGCTTTCTTT
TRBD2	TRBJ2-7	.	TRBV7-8	CASSLGLAGYEQYF	TGTGCCAGCAGCTTAGGACTAGCGGGCTACGAGCAGTACTTC
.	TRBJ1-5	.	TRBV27	CASSLDRNQPQHF	TGTGCCAGCAGCCTAGACAGAAATCAGCCCCAGCATTTT
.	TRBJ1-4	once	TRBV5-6	CASSLVLGHHRNEKLFF	TGTGCCAGCAGCTTGGTCTTGGGACACCACCGTAATGAAAAACTGTTTTTT